A single sample is the source of the 20 T cell receptor beta chains below, sequenced in a study of blood T cell repertoires in COVID-19. Repertoires were generated with immunoSEQ multiplex PCR, while TCRdb's copy carries only in-frame clones and drops some. Among roughly 52,000 clones listed, 65% to 90% were seen once. The sample was peripheral blood. The receptors were sampled from a human donor in a cohort sampled during active COVID-19.

This sequence joins TRBV7-9 and TRBJ1-1; D gene uncertain. V dropped 9 bases and J dropped 5 bases, with 10 bases sitting between them. The CDR3 is 11 residues long. CDR1 and CDR2 (germline): SEHNR, FQNEAQ (reference sequence). The CDR3 coding sequence is TGTGCCAGTCTTTGGGAGACTGAAGCTTTCTTT. Translated, it gives CASLWETEAFF. The complete variable domain, with remaining parts taken from reference TRBV7-9 and TRBJ1-1, reads DTGVSQNPRHKITKRGQNVTFRCDPISEHNRLYWYRQTLGQGPEFLTYFQNEAQLEKSRLLSDRFSAERPKGSFSTLEIQRTEQGDSAMYLCASLWETEAFFGQGTRLTVV.

The chain combines TRBV28 with TRBJ2-2, with 11 nucleotides matching TRBD1. V shed 4 bases, J shed 3 bases, and the junction held 4 bases outside the gene matches. The germline gives CDR1 MDHEN, CDR2 SYDVKM. This CDR3 has 16 residues. The CDR3 DNA sequence: TGTGCCAGCAGTTCTTGGGGACAGGGGGACACCGGGGAGCTGTTTTTT. The encoded protein is CASSSWGQGDTGELFF.

V usage is TRBV6-5 and J usage is TRBJ1-5; D possibly corresponds to TRBD1 (6 bases). The V gene's germline CDR1 is MNHEY and CDR2 SVGAGI. This CDR3 comprises 14 residues. The V and J ends lost 6 bases and 6 bases respectively, with 15 bases between them. This CDR3 reads CASRARGWGQPQHF. The CDR3 DNA reads TGTGCCAGCAGAGCAAGGGGGTGGGGTCAGCCCCAGCATTTT.

In this sample, this clone turned up once. CDR3 residues: CASTPPSGRAGTHEQYF. The CDR3 DNA sequence: TGTGCCAGCACCCCCCCGAGCGGGAGGGCCGGTACCCACGAGCAGTACTTC. V is TRBV4-2 and J is TRBJ2-7; 10 bases map to TRBD2. Per the germline V gene, CDR1 is LGHNA and CDR2 is YNFKEQ. V gave up 7 bases and J gave up 5 bases; unmatched junction bases: 17. The CDR3 contains 17 residues.

The chain joins TRBV5-1 to TRBJ2-7, with D hard to call. Deletions cut 0 bases from V and 1 base from J, with 5 bases between. This CDR3 contains 13 residues. Per the germline V gene, CDR1 is SGHRS and CDR2 is YFSETQ. Here the CDR3 reads CASSLDGSYEQYF. CDR3 DNA sequence: TGCGCCAGCAGCTTGGACGGTTCCTACGAGCAGTACTTC.

The chain joins TRBV6-4 to TRBJ2-1; TRBD2 might be the D (5 bases). Germline V gene sequence: CDR1 MRHNA, CDR2 SNTAGT. CDR3 length equals 15 residues. The V end lost 3 bases, the J end lost 5 bases, and 14 bases lay between the germline ends. The CDR3 here is CASSEGLAANNEQFF. DNA for the CDR3: TGTGCCAGCAGTGAGGGTCTAGCAGCAAACAATGAGCAGTTCTTC.

The chain employs TRBV5-1 and TRBJ2-3; 10 bases agree with TRBD2. The germline CDR1 and CDR2 sequences are SGHRS and YFSETQ. The CDR3 extends over 15 amino acids. J gave up 4 bases and V 2 bases, and 4 bases lay outside the gene matches. Written as DNA, the CDR3 is TGCGCCAGCAGCTTTCTAGCGGGAGCCCCAGATACGCAGTATTTT. This translates into CASSFLAGAPDTQYF. The variable domain in full, completed from reference TRBV5-1 and TRBJ2-3, reads KAGVTQTPRYLIKTRGQQVTLSCSPISGHRSVSWYQQTPGQGLQFLFEYFSETQRNKGNFPGRFSGRQFSNSRSEMNVSTLELGDSALYLCASSFLAGAPDTQYFGPGTRLTVL.

V and J are TRBV6-5 and TRBJ1-1; 10 bases fit TRBD1. Per germline, CDR1 MNHEY and CDR2 SVGAGI. The junction had 5 bases not matched to a gene; V was cut back by 6 bases and J by 7 bases. CDR3 size: 13 residues. The CDR3 DNA sequence: TGTGCCAGCAGCGATGGGACAGGGGTTGAAGCTTTCTTT. Protein: CASSDGTGVEAFF.

The chain carries TRBV28 and TRBJ2-5, with TRBD1 identical over 9 bases. The CDR3 is made up of 14 amino acids. CDR1 and CDR2 from the germline V gene are MDHEN and SYDVKM. Losses at the gene ends were 4 bases for V and 4 bases for J; bases not matched to a gene: 4. CDR3 sequence reads: CASSSDRGGETQYF. DNA of the CDR3: TGTGCCAGCAGTTCGGACAGGGGTGGAGAGACCCAGTACTTC.

This clone is a singleton in its sample. V is TRBV28 and J is TRBJ1-6; possibly TRBD1 for D (5 bases). This CDR3 spans 14 amino acids. Germline V gene lookup returns CDR1 MDHEN and CDR2 SYDVKM. Trimming took off 6 bases at V and 10 bases at J, with 16 bases between the two ends. DNA of the CDR3: TGTGCCAGCAGGCCGACGGACCGGGGGTCACCCCTCCACTTT. This encodes CASRPTDRGSPLHF.

The chain uses TRBV10-1 and TRBJ2-2, with a weak D call TRBD1 (5 bases). Germline values: CDR1 WNHNN, CDR2 SYGVQD (reference sequence). Trimming pared 4 bases from V and 8 bases from J, leaving 11 bases between. This CDR3 comprises 13 residues. CDR3: CASSARGLGELFF. The CDR3 region has the DNA TGCGCCAGCAGTGCTAGGGGCTTAGGGGAGCTGTTTTTT.

V gene TRBV11-3 combines with J gene TRBJ2-3; 12 bases are a match to TRBD2. This CDR3 contains 16 residues. Germline V gives CDR1 SGHNT, CDR2 YENEEA. V shed 1 base and J 2 bases; nucleotides not matched to a gene: 1. CDR3 DNA: TGTGCCAGCAGCTTAGGGACTAGCGGGAACACAGATACGCAGTATTTT. This translates into CASSLGTSGNTDTQYF.

This clone appeared a single time. The CDR3: CASSLRAGGASQYF. The CDR3 nucleotides are TGTGCCAGCAGTTTAAGGGCTGGGGGCGCGTCCCAGTACTTC. The genes are TRBV27 and TRBJ2-5, with a weak D call TRBD1 (6 bases). This CDR3 is built from 14 residues. Trimming left V 2 bases short and J 9 bases short, with 16 bases between. Germline V gives CDR1 MNHEY, CDR2 SMNVEV (reference sequence).

The rearrangement joins TRBV11-2 to TRBJ1-2, with 9 bases lining up with TRBD1. With V trimmed by 5 bases and J by 8 bases, 9 bases remained unmatched. Germline CDR1 SGHAT, CDR2 FQNNGV. The CDR3 loop spans 14 amino acids. CDR3 sequence (DNA): TGTGCCAGCAGCCCGCGGACAGGGGTTGGCGGCTACACCTTC. This encodes CASSPRTGVGGYTF.

The chain is built from TRBV11-2 and TRBJ2-7; 7 nucleotides align to TRBD1. V lost 4 bases to trimming and J lost 2 bases; unmatched junction nucleotides: 2. This CDR3 contains 13 residues. Germline V CDR1 and CDR2: SGHAT, FQNNGV. This CDR3 is CASSSTGPYEQYF. DNA of the CDR3: TGTGCCAGCAGCTCGACAGGGCCCTACGAGCAGTACTTC.

This chain connects TRBV14 to TRBJ2-1, with 12 bases aligning to TRBD2. The CDR3 sequence is 17 residues long. Germline values: CDR1 SGHDN, CDR2 FVKESK. Losses at the gene ends were 3 bases for V and 2 bases for J; bases not matched to a gene: 5. As DNA, the CDR3 is TGTGCCAGCAGCCAGGCTAGCGGGAGGGTCGCCTACAATGAGCAGTTCTTC. This codes for CASSQASGRVAYNEQFF.

The rearrangement links TRBV7-8 to TRBJ1-1; 7 bases match TRBD1. Trimming removed 4 bases from V and 7 bases from J; junction bases left unmatched: 9. The CDR3 is made up of 14 amino acids. Germline CDR1 reads SGHVS; CDR2 reads FQNEAQ. CDR3 coding DNA: TGTGCCAGCAGCTATAGATCCGGGACAGTTGAAGCTTTCTTT. Translation: CASSYRSGTVEAFF.

The genes are TRBV5-1 and TRBJ2-1, with D hard to call. Germline lookup yields CDR1 SGHRS and CDR2 YFSETQ. This CDR3 contains 13 residues. The V end was cut by 0 bases, the J end by 6 bases, with 7 bases between. CDR3 bases: TGCGCCAGCAGCTTGGCCTGGAGCAATGAGCAGTTCTTC. This gives the protein CASSLAWSNEQFF.

The V call is TRBV11-1, the J call TRBJ2-7; 9 nucleotides align to TRBD2. Losses at the gene ends were 0 bases for V and 6 bases for J; bases not matched to a gene: 12. The CDR3 has 17 amino acids. Germline V gene data show CDR1 as SGHAT and CDR2 as FQDESV (reference sequence). Here the CDR3 DNA reads TGTGCCAGCAGCTTAGCCGGGACTAGCACACCTAGGGGCGAGCAGTACTTC. Its translation is CASSLAGTSTPRGEQYF.

CDR3: CASKATENSNQPQHF. As DNA, the CDR3 is TGTGCCAGCAAAGCGACAGAGAATAGCAATCAGCCCCAGCATTTT. The chain recombines TRBV6-5 with TRBJ1-5; D perhaps matches TRBD1 (5 bases). Germline loops: CDR1 MNHEY, CDR2 SVGAGI. Trimming took off 7 bases at V and 0 bases at J, with 13 bases between the two ends. The CDR3 consists of 15 residues.